These T cell receptor beta chains were read from a single sample in a study of CD8 T cells in Susac syndrome. From the immunoSEQ multiplex PCR reads, TCRdb called clonotypes with MiXCR, one entry per CDR3 protein. The sample shows some 140,000 distinct CDR3 sequences, around 80% of them seen only once. Material for sequencing was CD8+ T cells from PBMCs. These receptors all stem from a human donor with multiple sclerosis. CDR3s include the opening cysteine and the closing phenylalanine or tryptophan.

V: TRBV7-8; CDR3: CASSLARVLAKNIQYF
V: TRBV5-6; CDR3: CASSPETGRGTDTQYF
V: TRBV29-1; CDR3: CSVADRGGTEAFF
V: TRBV7-6; CDR3: CASSVVIENNEQFF
V: TRBV30; CDR3: CASLGEGYTF
V: TRBV7-6; CDR3: CASSPTGQGIVTQYF
V: TRBV7-8; CDR3: CASSILDGSTDTQYF
V: TRBV30; CDR3: CAWSTGSNTEAFF
V: TRBV6-6; CDR3: CASSYWGYKNTEAFF
V: TRBV7-9; CDR3: CASSLPLDLEGETQYF
V: TRBV11-2; CDR3: CASSKGGGELFF
V: TRBV9; CDR3: CASSVTQGLAGPLSGELFF
V: TRBV6-2/TRBV6-3; CDR3: CASSRRRTSGRNEQFF
V: TRBV7-8; CDR3: CASSDQLASSYNEQFF
V: TRBV19; CDR3: CASSIDPPTATGELFF
V: TRBV7-8; CDR3: CASGGRSYNEQFF
V: TRBV5-5; CDR3: CASSWTGVSGNTIYF
V: TRBV6-5; CDR3: CASSYFGGGDEKLFF
V: TRBV20-1; CDR3: CSARASGNTNPLNTGELFF
V: TRBV24-1; CDR3: CATSDPGGRGTDTQYF
V: TRBV30; CDR3: CAWSPVYTEAFF
V: TRBV12-3/TRBV12-4; CDR3: CASSFEPNSPLHF
V: TRBV4-3; CDR3: CASSQGALGTGLITEAFF
V: TRBV12-3/TRBV12-4; CDR3: CASSNVMDNTIYF
V: TRBV12-3/TRBV12-4; CDR3: CASRYGRGGNQPQHF
V: TRBV24-1; CDR3: CATSDLGTANGYTF
V: TRBV6-1; CDR3: CASGGQGNYYEQYF
V: TRBV27; CDR3: CASRTAYGYTF
V: TRBV12-3/TRBV12-4; CDR3: CALSWQGKNEQFF
V: TRBV9; CDR3: CASSVDQAGGRWQFF
V: TRBV5-4; CDR3: CASSLAGGLRNEQFF
V: TRBV19; CDR3: CACNWGAGCGYTF
V: TRBV12-3/TRBV12-4; CDR3: CASSLKAASGGELFF
V: TRBV6-5; CDR3: CASSYSGTGREEQYF
V: TRBV19; CDR3: CASRSGLNTEAFF
V: TRBV28; CDR3: CASRRDRNNNEQFF
V: TRBV6-6; CDR3: CASSYDGRSNTEAFF
V: TRBV12-3/TRBV12-4; CDR3: CASSFAPIDEQFF
V: TRBV10-3; CDR3: CAISESGSNQPQHF
V: TRBV7-6; CDR3: CASSSLWGIRVGSDEQYF
V: TRBV7-9; CDR3: CASSSPDRGHNEQYF
V: TRBV12-3/TRBV12-4; CDR3: CASSPDTDYEQYF